Listed below are T cell receptor beta chains from one sample, sequenced in a study of OX40 agonist ivuxolimab in advanced cancers. TCRdb's copy holds only in-frame clones and misses some; the assay was immunoSEQ multiplex PCR. The sample has some 130,000 clones, roughly nine tenths seen once. Specimen: CD4+ or CD8+ T cells sorted from blood, collected in a trial of the OX40 agonist ivuxolimab. Receptor source: an adult with an advanced solid tumor such as melanoma, head and neck, liver or kidney cancer. The CDR3 runs from the conserved cysteine through the conserved F or W. The order of the fields is D gene, V gene, clone size, J gene, CDR3 protein, CDR3 DNA. A D gene is named only where the DNA matches it firmly. Not every row has a clone size; where given, it reads once, few, many or a size class.

D: NA; V: TRBV9; size: NA; J: TRBJ1-6; CDR3: CASSTGPNSPLHF; DNA: TGTGCCAGCAGCACAGGGCCTAATTCACCCCTCCACTTT
D: TRBD1; V: TRBV5-4; size: NA; J: TRBJ2-5; CDR3: CASSGTDRGETQYF; DNA: TGTGCCAGCAGCGGAACGGACAGGGGAGAGACCCAGTACTTC
D: TRBD1; V: TRBV19; size: NA; J: TRBJ2-1; CDR3: CASSLGTGVDQQFF; DNA: TGTGCCAGTAGTCTCGGGACAGGGGTGGACCAGCAGTTCTTC
D: NA; V: TRBV5-4; size: NA; J: TRBJ2-3; CDR3: CASSPMSVTDTQYF; DNA: TGTGCCAGCAGCCCCATGAGCGTTACAGATACGCAGTATTTT
D: TRBD1; V: TRBV2; size: NA; J: TRBJ1-1; CDR3: CASRDRGMNTEAFF; DNA: TGTGCCAGCAGGGACAGGGGCATGAACACTGAAGCTTTCTTT
D: NA; V: TRBV6-1; size: NA; J: TRBJ2-3; CDR3: CASSLGAPDTQYF; DNA: TGTGCCAGCAGTCTGGGTGCGCCAGATACGCAGTATTTT
D: TRBD1; V: TRBV23-1; size: NA; J: TRBJ2-7; CDR3: CASSQCPGTGVMINEQYF; DNA: TGCGCCAGCAGTCAATGCCCCGGGACAGGGGTGATGATAAACGAGCAGTACTTC
D: TRBD1; V: TRBV18; size: NA; J: TRBJ1-2; CDR3: CASSPQQGEDGYTF; DNA: TGTGCCAGCTCACCACAACAGGGGGAGGATGGCTACACCTTC
D: NA; V: TRBV4-3; size: NA; J: TRBJ1-1; CDR3: CASSQEGWGDLVNTEAFF; DNA: TGCGCCAGCAGCCAAGAAGGTTGGGGGGACCTGGTGAACACTGAAGCTTTCTTT
D: NA; V: TRBV5-8; size: NA; J: TRBJ1-3; CDR3: CASSLNSGNTIYF; DNA: TGTGCCAGCAGCCTGAATTCGGGAAACACCATATATTTT
D: NA; V: TRBV12-5; size: NA; J: TRBJ1-1; CDR3: CASGLAAGAHGEAFF; DNA: TGTGCTAGTGGTTTGGCAGCGGGGGCGCACGGTGAAGCTTTCTTT
D: NA; V: TRBV5-1; size: few; J: TRBJ1-3; CDR3: CASSPDGRSGNTIYF; DNA: TGCGCCAGCAGCCCGGACGGAAGAAGTGGAAACACCATATATTTT
D: TRBD2; V: TRBV7-2; size: NA; J: TRBJ2-5; CDR3: CASSLTRGVRETQYF; DNA: TGTGCCAGCAGCTTAACGCGGGGGGTAAGGGAGACCCAGTACTTC
D: NA; V: TRBV28; size: NA; J: TRBJ2-4; CDR3: CASSTPGAGARKNIQYF; DNA: TGTGCCAGCAGTACCCCTGGGGCAGGGGCGCGCAAAAACATTCAGTACTTC
D: NA; V: TRBV7-2; size: few; J: TRBJ1-1; CDR3: CASSLFGRGEAFF; DNA: TGTGCCAGCAGCTTATTTGGCAGGGGTGAAGCTTTCTTT
D: TRBD2; V: TRBV7-3; size: NA; J: TRBJ2-1; CDR3: CASSLAEEYNEQFF; DNA: TGTGCCAGCAGTCTAGCGGAGGAATACAATGAGCAGTTCTTC
D: NA; V: TRBV21-1; size: NA; J: TRBJ1-2; CDR3: CASSKGGLGRRTYGYTF; DNA: TGTGCCAGCAGCAAAGGAGGTCTGGGACGGAGGACTTATGGCTACACCTTC
D: NA; V: TRBV19; size: NA; J: TRBJ2-3; CDR3: CASSFGQITDTQYF; DNA: TGTGCCAGTAGTTTCGGACAGATCACAGATACGCAGTATTTT
D: NA; V: TRBV7-3; size: NA; J: TRBJ2-7; CDR3: CASSPQGGSSYEQYF; DNA: TGTGCCAGCAGCCCCCAGGGGGGGAGCTCCTACGAGCAGTACTTC
D: NA; V: TRBV9; size: NA; J: TRBJ1-4; CDR3: CASSVVGSANEKLFF; DNA: TGTGCCAGCAGCGTAGTCGGGTCCGCTAATGAAAAACTGTTTTTT
D: TRBD1; V: TRBV7-8; size: NA; J: TRBJ1-4; CDR3: CASSPRDSNEKLFF; DNA: TGTGCCAGCAGCCCCCGGGACAGTAATGAAAAACTGTTTTTT
D: NA; V: TRBV7-2; size: NA; J: TRBJ2-7; CDR3: CASSLEYEQYF; DNA: TGTGCCAGCAGCTTAGAATACGAGCAGTACTTC
D: NA; V: TRBV6-5; size: NA; J: TRBJ1-1; CDR3: CASSYTQGNTEAFF; DNA: TGTGCCAGCAGTTACACCCAGGGGAACACTGAAGCTTTCTTT
D: NA; V: TRBV6-5; size: NA; J: TRBJ2-7; CDR3: CASSRGRPSEQYF; DNA: TGTGCCAGCAGTCGGGGCCGCCCCTCCGAGCAGTACTTC
D: TRBD1; V: TRBV27; size: NA; J: TRBJ2-5; CDR3: CASSRGQWGRETQYF; DNA: TGTGCCAGCAGTAGGGGACAGTGGGGGCGTGAGACCCAGTACTTC
D: NA; V: TRBV11-2; size: NA; J: TRBJ1-6; CDR3: CASSLGQNSYNSPLHF; DNA: TGTGCCAGCAGCCTCGGACAGAACTCCTATAATTCACCCCTCCACTTT
D: NA; V: TRBV18; size: NA; J: TRBJ2-7; CDR3: CASSPEGLVLEQYF; DNA: TGTGCCAGCTCACCAGAGGGGCTGGTACTCGAGCAGTACTTC
D: NA; V: TRBV6-1; size: few; J: TRBJ1-2; CDR3: CATPQDQAPYGYTF; DNA: TGTGCCACCCCTCAAGACCAGGCGCCCTATGGCTACACCTTC
D: NA; V: TRBV27; size: once; J: TRBJ2-1; CDR3: CASSFEGIGGGEQFF; DNA: TGTGCCAGCAGTTTTGAGGGGATAGGGGGGGGTGAGCAGTTCTTC
D: TRBD1; V: TRBV5-6; size: NA; J: TRBJ1-1; CDR3: CASSRRGQGNTEAFF; DNA: TGTGCCAGCAGCCGGAGGGGACAGGGCAATACTGAAGCTTTCTTT
D: NA; V: TRBV7-2; size: NA; J: TRBJ2-7; CDR3: CASSVFVGEQYF; DNA: TGTGCCAGCAGCGTTTTCGTGGGCGAGCAGTACTTC
D: NA; V: TRBV28; size: NA; J: TRBJ2-1; CDR3: CASSFFGRGEQFF; DNA: TGTGCCAGCAGTTTCTTCGGACGGGGAGAGCAGTTCTTC
D: NA; V: TRBV6-6; size: NA; J: TRBJ2-1; CDR3: CASSPDTRANQQFF; DNA: TGTGCCAGCAGTCCAGATACACGGGCGAACCAGCAGTTCTTC
D: TRBD2; V: TRBV13; size: NA; J: TRBJ2-3; CDR3: CASSLLLASGGLDTQYF; DNA: TGTGCCAGCAGCTTATTACTGGCTAGCGGGGGTCTAGATACGCAGTATTTT
D: NA; V: TRBV30; size: NA; J: TRBJ1-6; CDR3: CAWSRGAGGYSPLHF; DNA: TGTGCCTGGAGTAGAGGAGCAGGAGGATATTCACCCCTCCACTTT
D: TRBD1; V: TRBV5-5; size: NA; J: TRBJ1-1; CDR3: CASSYTGDTEAFF; DNA: TGTGCCAGCAGCTATACAGGGGACACTGAAGCTTTCTTT
D: TRBD2; V: TRBV18; size: NA; J: TRBJ2-5; CDR3: CASSPRLAGPQETQYF; DNA: TGTGCCAGCTCACCTCGGCTAGCGGGGCCCCAGGAGACCCAGTACTTC
D: NA; V: TRBV15; size: NA; J: TRBJ1-5; CDR3: CATSSPGGNQPQHF; DNA: TGTGCCACCAGCAGCCCGGGGGGAAATCAGCCCCAGCATTTT
D: NA; V: TRBV2; size: NA; J: TRBJ2-5; CDR3: CASSEDYGVKTQYF; DNA: TGTGCCAGCAGTGAAGATTACGGGGTAAAGACCCAGTACTTC
D: TRBD2; V: TRBV4-3; size: once; J: TRBJ2-3; CDR3: CASSQDGQRGTDTQYF; DNA: TGCGCCAGCAGCCAAGATGGACAGCGGGGGACAGATACGCAGTATTTT
D: TRBD1; V: TRBV29-1; size: NA; J: TRBJ2-3; CDR3: CSVEARTGRPDTQYF; DNA: TGCAGCGTTGAAGCCCGGACAGGGCGCCCAGATACGCAGTATTTT
D: TRBD1; V: TRBV30; size: NA; J: TRBJ1-3; CDR3: CAWSQGAPGNTIYF; DNA: TGTGCCTGGAGTCAGGGGGCTCCTGGAAACACCATATATTTT
D: TRBD2; V: TRBV18; size: NA; J: TRBJ2-5; CDR3: CASSPRGAGTQETQYF; DNA: TGTGCCAGCTCACCACGTGGAGCGGGGACCCAAGAGACCCAGTACTTC